Listed below are T cell receptor beta chains from one sample, sequenced in a study of blood T cell repertoires in COVID-19. Method: immunoSEQ multiplex PCR; TCRdb's copy keeps in-frame clones and lacks some. Of 120,000 or so clones listed, about 78% are singletons. The sample was peripheral blood. The receptors derive from a man in his 70s with acute or convalescent COVID-19. CDR3s leave out the opening cysteine and the closing phenylalanine or tryptophan. A D gene is named only where the DNA matches it firmly.

v_gene: TRBV7-6
j_gene: TRBJ1-1
d_gene: TRBD1
CDR3aa: ASSYRGGNTEAF

v_gene: TRBV20-1
j_gene: TRBJ1-1
d_gene: .
CDR3aa: SASRGAGGYTEAF

v_gene: TRBV13
j_gene: TRBJ2-1
d_gene: TRBD2
CDR3aa: ASSFVASGGSYNEQF

v_gene: TRBV29-1
j_gene: TRBJ1-4
d_gene: .
CDR3aa: SVADSGSEKLF

v_gene: TRBV5-1
j_gene: TRBJ2-1
d_gene: TRBD2
CDR3aa: ASSPSGDLFYNEQF

v_gene: TRBV6-4
j_gene: TRBJ2-5
d_gene: .
CDR3aa: ASSLKQGLQY

v_gene: TRBV6-5
j_gene: TRBJ2-6
d_gene: TRBD1
CDR3aa: ASRTTGAGANVLT

v_gene: TRBV7-3
j_gene: TRBJ2-1
d_gene: TRBD1
CDR3aa: ASSFTDRNNEQF

v_gene: TRBV19
j_gene: TRBJ1-1
d_gene: TRBD1
CDR3aa: ASSTGTDLNTEAF

v_gene: TRBV19
j_gene: TRBJ1-2
d_gene: TRBD1
CDR3aa: ASSKYRDRARYT

v_gene: TRBV5-1
j_gene: TRBJ2-1
d_gene: TRBD2
CDR3aa: ASSLAQRGGSYNEQF

v_gene: TRBV3-1/TRBV3-2
j_gene: TRBJ2-6
d_gene: TRBD2
CDR3aa: ASSQRGGRSGANVLT

v_gene: TRBV5-6
j_gene: TRBJ2-7
d_gene: .
CDR3aa: ASSIHPTSYEQY

v_gene: TRBV4-1
j_gene: TRBJ1-4
d_gene: .
CDR3aa: ASSQDAGYQPGELF

v_gene: TRBV18
j_gene: TRBJ1-6
d_gene: TRBD1
CDR3aa: ASSPRQGHSPLH

v_gene: TRBV5-4
j_gene: TRBJ2-4
d_gene: TRBD2
CDR3aa: ASNTSGGHSRNIQY

v_gene: TRBV7-9
j_gene: TRBJ1-1
d_gene: .
CDR3aa: ASSELTMKEAF

v_gene: TRBV19
j_gene: TRBJ2-5
d_gene: TRBD2
CDR3aa: ASSISASGGQETQY

v_gene: TRBV4-2
j_gene: TRBJ2-1
d_gene: TRBD2
CDR3aa: ASSQEKGVAGVTNEQF

v_gene: TRBV6-2/TRBV6-3
j_gene: TRBJ1-1
d_gene: .
CDR3aa: ASSYSRNTEAF

v_gene: TRBV28
j_gene: TRBJ1-2
d_gene: TRBD1
CDR3aa: ASTDQGQYYGYT

v_gene: TRBV5-1
j_gene: TRBJ2-1
d_gene: .
CDR3aa: ASSAGTESRNEQF

v_gene: TRBV19
j_gene: TRBJ2-2
d_gene: .
CDR3aa: ASSALVAGELF